The 9 T cell receptor beta chains listed next were all sequenced from one sample in a study of OX40 agonist ivuxolimab in advanced cancers. TCRdb keeps only in-frame clones here, not all; method: immunoSEQ multiplex PCR. The sample yields around 20,000 clones, roughly 80% seen once. The sequencing used CD4+ or CD8+ T cells sorted from blood, collected in a trial of the OX40 agonist ivuxolimab. All receptors derive from an adult with an advanced solid tumor such as melanoma, head and neck, liver or kidney cancer.

This clone was picked up a small number of times. The same CDR3 arises from other DNA sequences in this sample as well. The rearrangement uses TRBV10-2 and TRBJ1-2; D is uncertain. Germline loops: CDR1 WSHSY, CDR2 SAAADI. V gave up 3 bases and J gave up 4 bases, with 9 bases separating them. The CDR3 length is 13 residues. CDR3 protein: CASSESPFYGYTF. The CDR3 DNA follows: TGCGCCAGCAGTGAAAGTCCATTCTATGGCTACACCTTC.

This clone is classed as large. The genes are TRBV6-5 and TRBJ1-1; 11 bases match TRBD1. The CDR3 sequence is 16 residues long. Trimming took 4 bases from V and 2 from J; bases not matched to a gene: 6. CDR1 is MNHEY, CDR2 SVGAGI, per germline. The CDR3 sequence: CASSLQDRGQNTEAFF. The CDR3 nucleotides read TGTGCCAGCAGTTTACAGGACAGGGGGCAAAACACTGAAGCTTTCTTT.

The chain joins TRBV28 to TRBJ1-1; no firm D call. Germline V gene lookup returns CDR1 MDHEN and CDR2 SYDVKM. V lost 7 bases, J lost 6 bases, and 21 bases lay in between. This CDR3 has 15 amino acids. As DNA, the CDR3 is TGTGCCAGCATTGATCTGGTTCCGGGAGAGGCTGAAGCTTTCTTT. It translates to CASIDLVPGEAEAFF.

The rearrangement uses TRBV9 and TRBJ1-1, with D possibly matching TRBD1 (5 bases). Germline assignment: CDR1 SGDLS and CDR2 YYNGEE. CDR3 length: 14 residues. Trimming took 6 bases from V and 5 from J, leaving 17 bases between them. The CDR3 is CASTPLEGVTEAFF. As DNA, the CDR3 is TGTGCCAGCACCCCCCTCGAAGGGGTAACTGAAGCTTTCTTT.

This clone has only a few counts. The chain is built from TRBV27 and TRBJ1-1, with D maybe TRBD1 (5 bases). The germline CDR1 and CDR2 sequences are MNHEY and SMNVEV (reference sequence). V dropped 8 bases and J dropped 6 bases, with 19 bases sitting between them. The length of the CDR3 is 14 residues. Here the CDR3 reads CASVGYRRGAEAFF. As DNA, the CDR3 is TGTGCCAGCGTAGGGTACCGCCGGGGGGCTGAAGCTTTCTTT.

This rearrangement joins TRBV5-6 to TRBJ1-3, with 8 bases fitting TRBD1. Trimming removed 4 bases from V and 4 bases from J; junction bases left unmatched: 4. The length of the CDR3 is 14 residues. Germline CDR1 and CDR2: SGHDT and YYEEEE. CDR3 sequence reads: CASSLGQGGNTIYF. The CDR3 nucleotides are TGTGCCAGCAGCCTCGGACAGGGAGGAAACACCATATATTTT. Supplemented by reference TRBV5-6 and TRBJ1-3, the full variable domain reads DAGVTQSPTHLIKTRGQQVTLRCSPKSGHDTVSWYQQALGQGPQFIFQYYEEEERQRGNFPDRFSGHQFPNYSSELNVNALLLGDSALYLCASSLGQGGNTIYFGEGSWLTVV.

The rearrangement links TRBV7-6 to TRBJ2-3, with a tentative D call TRBD2 (6 bases). Trimming took off 0 bases at V and 0 bases at J, with 13 bases between the two ends. In germline, CDR1 is SGHVS, CDR2 FNYEAQ. The CDR3 spans 17 residues. The DNA for the CDR3 is TGTGCCAGCAGCTTAGCGAGCGGGCGAACTAGCACAGATACGCAGTATTTT. Translation gives CASSLASGRTSTDTQYF.

This rearrangement joins TRBV2 to TRBJ1-2, with D possibly being TRBD1 (6 bases). In germline, CDR1 is SNHLY, CDR2 FYNNEI. The CDR3 contains 16 residues. The V and J ends lost 5 bases and 8 bases respectively, with 24 bases between them. For the CDR3, the DNA is TGTGCCAGCAGTCACCTTGCTGACTTCGGGACATGGGGCTACACCTTC. The encoded protein is CASSHLADFGTWGYTF. Based on the CDR3 plus reference TRBV2 and TRBJ1-2, the full variable domain is EPEVTQTPSHQVTQMGQEVILRCVPISNHLYFYWYRQILGQKVEFLVSFYNNEISEKSEIFDDQFSVERPDGSNFTLKIRSTKLEDSAMYFCASSHLADFGTWGYTFGSGTRLTVV.

This clone is medium-sized (0.01 to 0.1%) in the sample. The rearrangement joins TRBV9 to TRBJ1-1; a weak D match, TRBD1 (5 bases). Trimming stripped 4 bases from V and 6 bases from J, with 13 bases between. Germline loops: CDR1 SGDLS, CDR2 YYNGEE. The CDR3 runs 13 residues. For the CDR3, the DNA is TGTGCCAGCAGCTCGCTGACAGTAGCTGAAGCTTTCTTT. Protein: CASSSLTVAEAFF.